This T cell receptor (beta chain) was captured by sequencing in a study of blood T cell repertoires in COVID-19. At the level of the study: T cells, B-cell-depleted T cells, or PBMCs provided the cDNA or gDNA that served as material.

Seattle patient enrollment occurred during active infection, with longitudinal follow-up thereafter. Method: immunoSEQ multiplex PCR; TCRdb's copy keeps in-frame clones and lacks some. The table has 250,000 to 300,000 clones, about 86% seen once. Germline V CDR1 and CDR2: KGHDR, SFDVKD. V lost 3 bases and J lost 7, with 15 bases in between. The CDR3 extends over 15 amino acids. The receptor's source is a woman aged 70-85 years with COVID-19, enrolled during active disease. This chain connects TRBV24-1 to TRBJ1-5, with D hard to call. The specimen sequenced was peripheral blood. CDR3 coding DNA: TGTGCCACCAGTGATCGGCGGGGTGTGGGACAGCCCCAGCATTTT. Its translation: CATSDRRGVGQPQHF.